This T cell receptor (beta chain) came from a study of T cells in Graves' hyperthyroidism and ophthalmopathy. CDR1 and CDR2 (germline): DFQATT, SNEGSKA (reference sequence). Trimming left V 5 bases short and J 5 bases short, with 9 bases between. The CDR3 runs 11 residues. This clonotype appeared a few times. TCR beta CDR3 region amplification was performed from RNA transcripts. An initial round of RT-PCR targeting the TCR CDR3 relied on the HTBI primer set. Via MiXCR, TCRdb re-called the multiplex PCR reads, giving one row per CDR3 protein. The sample contains over 700,000 distinct CDR3 sequences, under 20% of which appear only once.

The gene calls are TRBV20-1 and TRBJ1-1; the D is unclear. The clonotype originates from a woman between 50 and 59 years old with Graves' hyperthyroidism that later progressed to Graves' ophthalmopathy. The source material was blood. In DNA form, the CDR3 reads TGCAGTGCTCAGTTAGGTACTGAAGCTTTCTTT. As protein: CSAQLGTEAFF.